The T cell receptor beta chain under discussion was sequenced for a study of blood T cell repertoires in COVID-19. Study in general: Acute-phase and convalescent COVID-19 samples originated in the United States, Italy and Spain.

Assay: immunoSEQ multiplex PCR; the TCRdb copy retains only in-frame clones and omits some. The data contain under 150,000 clones, about four fifths of them singletons. The TCR originated in a woman in her sixties or seventies with acute or convalescent COVID-19. The specimen was peripheral blood.

CDR3 sequence reads: CASSRTGLEQFF. Here the CDR3 DNA reads TGCGCCAGCAGCCGAACAGGGCTTGAGCAGTTCTTC. This chain uses TRBV4-3 with TRBJ2-1, with D possibly matching TRBD1 (6 bases). V lost 4 bases and J lost 9, with 10 bases in between. The CDR3 is 12 residues long. Germline loops: CDR1 LGHNA, CDR2 YSLEER.